This T cell receptor (beta chain) was captured in a study of neurological immune-mediated disorders. Study-wide points: The absence of any CDR3 amino acid sequence shared by expanded clones across subjects suggests that repertoires were private in all groups.

Germline lookup yields CDR1 SNHLY and CDR2 FYNNEI. This CDR3 has 14 amino acids. V lost 10 bases and J lost 2, with 18 bases in between. The cDNA was synthesized by means of template-switch 5'RACE, which was carried out with 10-nucleotide random UMIs. Over 180 million TCR-beta sequences (from 15-18 subjects) were yielded by each sequencing run. TCRdb analysed the 5' RACE reads with MiXCR anew, one entry per CDR3 protein. Of tens of thousands of distinct CDR3 sequences in the sample, about 15% were seen once. The table lists this clonotype with many counts. What it recognizes is unknown. The chain links TRBV2 to TRBJ2-7, with unresolved D. Sequenced material: CD4+ T cells from blood. The clonotype was recovered from a woman aged 60-75 years with HTLV-1-associated myelopathy (HAM/TSP). DNA of the CDR3: TGTGCCATTTTAAGGCAGACCAATCCCTACGAGCAGTACTTC. It codes for CAILRQTNPYEQYF.